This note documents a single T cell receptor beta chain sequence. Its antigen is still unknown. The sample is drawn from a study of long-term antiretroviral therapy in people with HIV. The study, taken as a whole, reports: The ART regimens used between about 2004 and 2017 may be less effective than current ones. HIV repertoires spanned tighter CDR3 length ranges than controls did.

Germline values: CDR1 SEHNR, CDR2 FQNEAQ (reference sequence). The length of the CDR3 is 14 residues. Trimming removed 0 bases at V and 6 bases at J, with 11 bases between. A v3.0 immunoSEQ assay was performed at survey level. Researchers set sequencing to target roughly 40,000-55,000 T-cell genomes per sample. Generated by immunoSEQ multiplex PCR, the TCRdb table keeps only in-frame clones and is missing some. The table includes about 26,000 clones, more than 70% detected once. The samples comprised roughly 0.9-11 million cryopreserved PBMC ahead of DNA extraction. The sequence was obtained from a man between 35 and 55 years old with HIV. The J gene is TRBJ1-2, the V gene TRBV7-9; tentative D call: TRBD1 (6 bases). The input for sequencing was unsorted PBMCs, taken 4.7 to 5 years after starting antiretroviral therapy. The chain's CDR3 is CASSLAGAGDGYTF. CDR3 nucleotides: TGTGCCAGCAGCTTAGCGGGGGCAGGGGATGGCTACACCTTC. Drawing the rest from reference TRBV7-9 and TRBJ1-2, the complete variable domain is DTGVSQNPRHKITKRGQNVTFRCDPISEHNRLYWYRQTLGQGPEFLTYFQNEAQLEKSRLLSDRFSAERPKGSFSTLEIQRTEQGDSAMYLCASSLAGAGDGYTFGSGTRLTVV.